A selection of T cell receptor beta chains follows, all from one sample in a study of blood T cell repertoires in COVID-19. Only in-frame clones appear in the TCRdb table, and some are missing; sequencing was by immunoSEQ multiplex PCR. Among 200,000 to 250,000 clones listed, over 75% were seen once. Sequencing was carried out using peripheral blood. These receptors came from a man aged 25 to 40 who had recovered from COVID-19. The CDR3 runs from the conserved cysteine through the conserved F or W. D genes are given only for firm matches.

V: TRBV19; D: TRBD2; J: TRBJ2-7; length: 14; DNA: TGTGCCAGTAGTATAGGGGCGGGGGTTGACGAGCAGTACTTC; CDR3: CASSIGAGVDEQYF
V: TRBV3-1/TRBV3-2; D: NA; J: TRBJ2-1; length: 12; DNA: TGTGCCAGCAGCCCCCGTTCCAATGAGCAGTTCTTC; CDR3: CASSPRSNEQFF
V: TRBV19; D: NA; J: TRBJ1-5; length: 13; DNA: TGTGCCAGTAGTATTAACAGGGCCCAGCCCCAGCATTTT; CDR3: CASSINRAQPQHF
V: TRBV18; D: NA; J: TRBJ1-2; length: 13; DNA: TGTGCCAGCTCACCAGGCAGCGACTATGGCTACACCTTC; CDR3: CASSPGSDYGYTF
V: TRBV3-1/TRBV3-2; D: TRBD1; J: TRBJ1-1; length: 15; DNA: TGTGCCAGCAGCCAAGCAGGGGGGATTGATACTGAAGCTTTCTTT; CDR3: CASSQAGGIDTEAFF
V: TRBV18; D: NA; J: TRBJ1-1; length: 12; DNA: TGTGCCAGCTCACCAGGGCGAGCTGAAGCTTTCTTT; CDR3: CASSPGRAEAFF
V: TRBV2; D: NA; J: TRBJ1-3; length: 15; DNA: TGTGCCAGCGTCGCGGGGGCGAGCTCTGGAAACACCATATATTTT; CDR3: CASVAGASSGNTIYF
V: TRBV7-8; D: NA; J: TRBJ1-2; length: 15; DNA: TGTGCCAGCAGCTTAGCCCAGGGGACATGGAATGGCTACACCTTC; CDR3: CASSLAQGTWNGYTF
V: TRBV27; D: TRBD1; J: TRBJ2-6; length: 19; DNA: TGTGCCAGCAGTTCCCTACTAGGACAGGGTGGGTCTGGGGCCAACGTCCTGACTTTC; CDR3: CASSSLLGQGGSGANVLTF
V: TRBV5-4; D: TRBD2; J: TRBJ2-7; length: 16; DNA: TGTGCCAGCAGCACGAGCGCTAGCGGGGGGGTCTACGAGCAGTACTTC; CDR3: CASSTSASGGVYEQYF